This T cell receptor (beta chain) was sequenced in a study of Tregs in tolerant kidney transplant recipients. Points from the study as a whole: Activated donor B cell expansion appeared to reveal the most relevant donor-specific TCRbeta repertoire. Some patients' samples used different primers over time, so nucleotide sequences weren't comparable.

From germline, CDR1 is SGDLS and CDR2 YYNGEE. The CDR3 consists of 13 residues. With V trimmed by 4 bases and J by 7 bases, 5 bases remained unmatched. In regard to this clone: Its target is not known.

TCRdb's copy holds only in-frame clones and misses some; the assay was immunoSEQ multiplex PCR. The repertoire holds about 50,000 clones, with roughly 90% as singletons. Related graft donors supplied nonmyeloablative bone marrow transplants, and mixed chimerism was transient. Unstimulated Tregs (CD4+CD25+CD127-) and CD4+CD25- non-Tregs were sorted from PBMCs. The chain has TRBV9 and TRBJ2-1; TRBD1 matches 7 bases. The input for sequencing was CD8+ T cells from blood (PBMCs), taken 12 months after the transplant. The TCR originated in a human patient who received a combined kidney and bone marrow transplant. Among the T cells, some may be from the graft donor. The CDR3 loop reads CASSPPQGNEQFF. CDR3 in DNA: TGTGCCAGCAGCCCTCCACAGGGGAATGAGCAGTTCTTC.